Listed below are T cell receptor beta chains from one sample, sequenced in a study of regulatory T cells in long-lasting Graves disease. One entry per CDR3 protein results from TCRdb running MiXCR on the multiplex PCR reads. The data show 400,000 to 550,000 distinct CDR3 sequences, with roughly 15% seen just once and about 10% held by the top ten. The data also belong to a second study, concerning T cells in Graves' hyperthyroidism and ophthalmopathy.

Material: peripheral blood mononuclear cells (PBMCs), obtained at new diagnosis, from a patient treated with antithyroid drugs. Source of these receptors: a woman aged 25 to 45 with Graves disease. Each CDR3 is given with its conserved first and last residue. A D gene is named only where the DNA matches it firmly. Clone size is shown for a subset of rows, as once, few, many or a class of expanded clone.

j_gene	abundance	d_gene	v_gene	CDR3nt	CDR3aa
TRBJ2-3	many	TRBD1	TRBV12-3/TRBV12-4	TGTGCCAGCACCGCTCCGGGACAGGTGGATACAGATACGCAGTATTTT	CASTAPGQVDTDTQYF
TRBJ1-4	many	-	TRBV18	TGTGCCAGCTCACCCGACACGGGTAATGAAAAACTGTTTTTT	CASSPDTGNEKLFF
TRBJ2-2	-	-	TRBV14	TGTGCCAGCAGCCAATTGGTTACCGGGGAGCTGTTTTTT	CASSQLVTGELFF
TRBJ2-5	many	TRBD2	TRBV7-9	TGTGCCAGCAGCAACTCACCGGGAGGAGAGACCCAGTACTTC	CASSNSPGGETQYF
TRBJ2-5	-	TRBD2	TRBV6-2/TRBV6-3	TGTGCCAGCAGTTATGGGACTAGGGGGGAGACCCAGTACTTC	CASSYGTRGETQYF
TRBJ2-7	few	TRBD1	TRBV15	TGTGCCACCAGCAGAGAGAGGGGGCCAGGCCGGGAGCAGTACTTC	CATSRERGPGREQYF
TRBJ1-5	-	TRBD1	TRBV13	TGTGCCAGCAGCCCAAGCAGGGGGGCATCTCAGCCCCAGCATTTT	CASSPSRGASQPQHF
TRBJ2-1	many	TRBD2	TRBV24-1	TGTGCCACCAGTGACCATGTGGCTAGCGGGATAGGTAGTGATGAGCAGTTCTTC	CATSDHVASGIGSDEQFF
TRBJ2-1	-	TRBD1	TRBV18	TGTGCCAGCTCACCATGGGCAGGGGGAAATGAGCAGTTCTTC	CASSPWAGGNEQFF
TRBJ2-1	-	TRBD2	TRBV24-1	TGTGCCACGGAGACTAGCGGGAGCTTACAGTTCTTC	CATETSGSLQFF